This T cell receptor (beta chain) was sequenced during a study of cytomegalovirus exposure and HLA in healthy donors. PCR was performed using 60 Vbeta and 13 Jbeta primers. Clones were read by immunoSEQ multiplex PCR, and TCRdb kept only the in-frame ones, dropping some. Of some 81,000 clones in the sample, over 60% were seen once. The CDR3 has 15 residues. Germline V gene sequence: CDR1 SGHRS, CDR2 YFSETQ. V was pared by 0 bases and J by 1 base, with 4 bases of the junction left unmatched. Sequences were obtained from PBMCs. The chain has TRBV5-1 and TRBJ2-7, with 7 bases aligning to TRBD2. This clonotype was obtained from a woman aged 40 to 50 in good health and CMV-seropositive. CDR3 bases: TGCGCCAGCAGCTTGGGGGGTAGCGGGTCCTACGAGCAGTACTTC. It specifies CASSLGGSGSYEQYF.